The T cell receptor beta chain described here comes from a study of patients and donors after allogeneic stem cell transplantation. TCRdb processed the RT-PCR reads anew with MiXCR; each CDR3 protein has one entry. In the table there are 200,000 to 250,000 distinct CDR3 sequences, less than 15% of which are singletons. The sample was blood, either unsorted or a sorted T cell fraction (not recorded which). The clonotype comes from a human donor who was either an allogeneic HSCT recipient or a stem cell or donor lymphocyte infusion donor (not recorded which). It is not recorded whose cells these are; they may come from a transplant donor.

As DNA, the CDR3 is TGCAGCGTTGTCGGGACAGGTTCGGGGAACACTGAAGCTTTCTTT. Residues: CSVVGTGSGNTEAFF. This rearrangement joins TRBV29-1 to TRBJ1-1; 8 bases line up with TRBD1. Germline CDR1 reads SQVTM; CDR2 reads ANQGSEA. V shed 4 bases, J shed 1 base, and the junction held 8 bases outside the gene matches. The CDR3 has 15 amino acids.